This T cell receptor beta chain derives from a study of shared clonotypes between healthy human individuals. On ten immunoSEQ deep assay plates, unsorted PBMC DNA was sequenced. The protocol was immunoSEQ multiplex PCR, while the TCRdb copy is restricted to in-frame clones and leaves out a portion. The repertoire holds around 500,000 clones, about 72% seen once, with about 12% in the top ten. The germline V and J ends were trimmed by 9 bases and 0 bases, with 13 bases remaining between them. The germline V gene encodes CDR1 MNHNY and CDR2 SVGAGI (reference sequence). The CDR3 is 14 residues long. When samples were unsorted, tens of millions of PBMCs were used for genomic DNA.

The chain uses TRBV6-6 and TRBJ2-3, with no clear D. Sequenced sample: PBMCs. The TCR originated in a woman aged 40-49 years in good health. Some clones in this sample may be carry-over from other donors' samples. DNA of the CDR3: TGTGCCAGTACGAGGTCAACTAGCACAGATACGCAGTATTTT. Amino acids: CASTRSTSTDTQYF.